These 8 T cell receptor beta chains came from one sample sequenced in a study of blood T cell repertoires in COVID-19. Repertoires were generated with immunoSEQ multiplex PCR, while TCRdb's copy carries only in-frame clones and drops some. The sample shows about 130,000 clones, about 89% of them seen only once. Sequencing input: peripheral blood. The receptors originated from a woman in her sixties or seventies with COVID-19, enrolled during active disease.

CDR3 amino acids: CASSLSGQGADEQYF. For the CDR3, the DNA is TGTGCCAGCAGCTTGAGCGGACAGGGGGCAGACGAGCAGTACTTC. The V gene is TRBV5-5, the J gene TRBJ2-7, with TRBD1 identical over 11 bases. Germline loops: CDR1 SGHKS, CDR2 YYEKEE (reference sequence). This CDR3 contains 15 residues. V gave up 1 base and J gave up 5 bases; unmatched junction bases: 5.

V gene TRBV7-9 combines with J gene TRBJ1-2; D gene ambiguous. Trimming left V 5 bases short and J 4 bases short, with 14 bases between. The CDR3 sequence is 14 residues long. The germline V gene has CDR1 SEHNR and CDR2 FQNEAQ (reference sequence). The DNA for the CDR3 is TGTGCCAGCAGCCATCCCGGTGGAGGCTATGGCTACACCTTC. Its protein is CASSHPGGGYGYTF.

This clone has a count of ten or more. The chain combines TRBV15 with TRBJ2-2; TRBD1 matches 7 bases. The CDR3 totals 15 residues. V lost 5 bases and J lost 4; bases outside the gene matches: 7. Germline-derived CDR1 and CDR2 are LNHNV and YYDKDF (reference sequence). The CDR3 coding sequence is TGTGCCACCAGCTTCGGACAGGAGTCCACCGGGGAGCTGTTTTTT. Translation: CATSFGQESTGELFF.

The CDR3, as DNA: TGCGCCAGCAGCCAAGACTTTGACAGGGTTCTTCGCGAGCAGTACTTC. This codes for CASSQDFDRVLREQYF. V gene TRBV4-1 combines with J gene TRBJ2-7; 7 bases are a match to TRBD1. CDR3 size: 16 residues. CDR1 and CDR2 (germline): MGHRA, YSYEKL. With V trimmed by 0 bases and J by 6 bases, 11 bases remained unmatched.

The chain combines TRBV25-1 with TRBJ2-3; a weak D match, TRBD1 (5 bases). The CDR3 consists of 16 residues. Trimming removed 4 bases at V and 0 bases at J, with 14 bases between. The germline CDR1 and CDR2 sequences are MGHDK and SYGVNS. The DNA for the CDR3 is TGTGCCAGCAGTGCGGACACGGTCGGGAGCACAGATACGCAGTATTTT. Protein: CASSADTVGSTDTQYF.

In nucleotides, the CDR3 is TGTGCCAGCAGCTTAGTCCTCGGTCAGACCCAGTACTTC. Translation: CASSLVLGQTQYF. The rearrangement links TRBV7-8 to TRBJ2-5; no reliable D call. The CDR3 sequence is 13 residues long. V was pared by 1 base and J by 6 bases, with 9 bases between. CDR1 SGHVS and CDR2 FQNEAQ come from the germline V gene.

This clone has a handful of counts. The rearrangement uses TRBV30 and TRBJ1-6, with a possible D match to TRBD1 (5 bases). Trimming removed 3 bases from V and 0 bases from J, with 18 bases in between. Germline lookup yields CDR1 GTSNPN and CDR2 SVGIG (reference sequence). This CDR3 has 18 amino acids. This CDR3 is CAWRHPRRGGSYNSPLHF. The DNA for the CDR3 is TGTGCCTGGAGACACCCCCGGCGGGGGGGCTCCTATAATTCACCCCTCCACTTT. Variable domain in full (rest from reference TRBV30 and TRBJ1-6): SQTIHQWPATLVQPVGSPLSLECTVEGTSNPNLYWYRQAAGRGLQLLFYSVGIGQISSEVPQNLSASRPQDRQFILSSKKLLLSDSGFYLCAWRHPRRGGSYNSPLHFGNGTRLTVT.

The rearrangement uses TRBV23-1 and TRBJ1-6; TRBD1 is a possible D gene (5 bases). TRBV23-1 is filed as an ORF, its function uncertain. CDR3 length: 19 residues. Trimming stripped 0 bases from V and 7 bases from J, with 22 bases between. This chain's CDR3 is CASSQSLGAGQRVNSPLHF. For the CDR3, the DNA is TGCGCCAGCAGTCAATCGCTTGGAGCCGGACAAAGGGTAAATTCACCCCTCCACTTT.